This record looks at one TCR beta chain sequence and its context. The method was immunoSEQ multiplex PCR; TCRdb's version includes in-frame clones alone and lacks a portion of them. The sample records around 250,000 clones, 88% being singletons. The data are from a study of blood T cell repertoires in COVID-19. The germline V gene has CDR1 SGHTA and CDR2 FQGNSA. V lost 5 bases to trimming and J lost 6 bases, with 21 bases between them. This CDR3 contains 16 residues. The receptor was isolated from a human donor in a cohort sampled during active COVID-19. The sample was peripheral blood. This chain connects TRBV7-2 to TRBJ2-3; a possible D gene is TRBD2 (7 bases). The CDR3 sequence: CASSPSRGAFVDTQYF. CDR3 DNA: TGTGCCAGCAGCCCATCCCGGGGGGCCTTTGTCGATACGCAGTATTTT.